Listed below are T cell receptor beta chains from one sample, sequenced in a study of T and B cells in COVID-19 patients. TCRdb re-called the multiplex PCR reads through MiXCR, storing one row per CDR3 protein. The sample records approximately 3,800 distinct CDR3 sequences, about 24% being singletons. The sample consisted of blood. The receptors were gathered from a human donor with active COVID-19. Both conserved end residues are part of each CDR3. Fields, in order: J gene, D gene, clone size, V gene, CDR3 protein, CDR3 DNA. A D gene is named only where the DNA matches it firmly. Rows give clone size only sometimes, using once, few, many, or a class for an expanded clone.

j_call: TRBJ2-5
d_call: .
clone_size: few
v_call: TRBV20-1
cdr3_aa: CSARGGGGVRETQYF
cdr3_nt: TGCAGTGCTAGAGGAGGCGGAGGGGTGAGGGAGACCCAGTACTTC

j_call: TRBJ1-2
d_call: .
clone_size: medium-sized
v_call: TRBV19
cdr3_aa: CASSTRAGYTF
cdr3_nt: TGTGCCAGTAGTACCAGGGCTGGCTACACCTTC

j_call: TRBJ2-2
d_call: .
clone_size: .
v_call: TRBV6-5
cdr3_aa: CASSWRGGNTGELFF
cdr3_nt: TGTGCCAGCAGTTGGCGGGGAGGGAACACCGGGGAGCTGTTTTTT

j_call: TRBJ1-1
d_call: .
clone_size: few
v_call: TRBV10-3
cdr3_aa: CAIREGRGEGTEAFF
cdr3_nt: TGTGCCATCAGGGAGGGGCGGGGGGAGGGCACTGAAGCTTTCTTT

j_call: TRBJ1-5
d_call: TRBD1
clone_size: .
v_call: TRBV18
cdr3_aa: CASSPETGAYQPQHF
cdr3_nt: TGTGCCAGCTCACCTGAGACAGGGGCCTATCAGCCCCAGCATTTT

j_call: TRBJ2-3
d_call: .
clone_size: .
v_call: TRBV20-1
cdr3_aa: CSARRSDTQYF
cdr3_nt: TGCAGTGCTAGAAGATCGGATACGCAGTATTTT

j_call: TRBJ1-2
d_call: TRBD1
clone_size: .
v_call: TRBV14
cdr3_aa: CASSQVFAYRGKPYGYTF
cdr3_nt: TGTGCCAGCAGCCAAGTTTTTGCCTACAGGGGGAAACCCTATGGCTACACCTTC

j_call: TRBJ2-2
d_call: .
clone_size: large
v_call: TRBV29-1
cdr3_aa: CSVADIGELFF
cdr3_nt: TGCAGCGTTGCCGACATCGGGGAGCTGTTTTTT

j_call: TRBJ1-1
d_call: .
clone_size: few
v_call: TRBV6-4
cdr3_aa: CASSDKRPNTEAFF
cdr3_nt: TGTGCCAGCAGTGACAAACGGCCGAACACTGAAGCTTTCTTT

j_call: TRBJ1-6
d_call: .
clone_size: medium-sized
v_call: TRBV27
cdr3_aa: CASSLSGSNSPLHF
cdr3_nt: TGTGCCAGCAGTTTATCGGGGAGTAATTCACCCCTCCACTTT

j_call: TRBJ1-2
d_call: TRBD1
clone_size: medium-sized
v_call: TRBV12-3/TRBV12-4
cdr3_aa: CASRGTGTAIGGYTF
cdr3_nt: TGTGCCAGCAGGGGGACCGGGACAGCAATTGGAGGCTACACCTTC

j_call: TRBJ2-5
d_call: TRBD2
clone_size: few
v_call: TRBV7-9
cdr3_aa: CASSLASGVGQETQYF
cdr3_nt: TGTGCCAGCAGCTTAGCCAGCGGGGTAGGCCAAGAGACCCAGTACTTC

j_call: TRBJ1-3
d_call: .
clone_size: .
v_call: TRBV12-3/TRBV12-4
cdr3_aa: CASTKVEAIYF
cdr3_nt: TGTGCCAGCACTAAGGTTGAAGCCATATATTTT

j_call: TRBJ2-2
d_call: .
clone_size: many
v_call: TRBV6-2/TRBV6-3
cdr3_aa: CASSYTRANTGELFF
cdr3_nt: TGTGCCAGCAGTTACACCAGGGCGAACACCGGGGAGCTGTTTTTT

j_call: TRBJ2-5
d_call: TRBD1
clone_size: few
v_call: TRBV7-2
cdr3_aa: CASSLATGGAETQYF
cdr3_nt: TGTGCCAGCAGCTTAGCCACAGGGGGCGCAGAGACCCAGTACTTC

j_call: TRBJ2-2
d_call: .
clone_size: medium-sized
v_call: TRBV6-1
cdr3_aa: CASLWDANTGELFF
cdr3_nt: TGTGCCAGCTTGTGGGACGCGAACACCGGGGAGCTGTTTTTT

j_call: TRBJ1-4
d_call: TRBD1
clone_size: few
v_call: TRBV20-1
cdr3_aa: CSATDRGRAEKLFF
cdr3_nt: TGCAGTGCAACCGACAGGGGGCGGGCCGAAAAACTGTTTTTT

j_call: TRBJ2-6
d_call: .
clone_size: few
v_call: TRBV24-1
cdr3_aa: CATSEAGSGANVLTF
cdr3_nt: TGTGCCACCAGTGAGGCAGGCTCTGGGGCCAACGTCCTGACTTTC

j_call: TRBJ2-7
d_call: TRBD2
clone_size: medium-sized
v_call: TRBV5-4
cdr3_aa: CASSRSGGANHEQYF
cdr3_nt: TGTGCCAGCAGCCGCAGCGGGGGGGCCAATCACGAGCAGTACTTC

j_call: TRBJ2-5
d_call: .
clone_size: medium-sized
v_call: TRBV10-3
cdr3_aa: CAISDIKGGRRETQYF
cdr3_nt: TGTGCCATCAGTGACATTAAGGGAGGCCGCCGAGAGACCCAGTACTTC

j_call: TRBJ2-5
d_call: .
clone_size: medium-sized
v_call: TRBV18
cdr3_aa: CASSPWGQETQYF
cdr3_nt: TGTGCCAGCTCACCATGGGGCCAAGAGACCCAGTACTTC

j_call: TRBJ2-3
d_call: TRBD2
clone_size: .
v_call: TRBV6-2/TRBV6-3
cdr3_aa: CASSSAKLAGGPDTQYF
cdr3_nt: TGTGCCAGCAGTTCCGCCAAACTAGCGGGGGGGCCAGATACGCAGTATTTT

j_call: TRBJ2-5
d_call: .
clone_size: once
v_call: TRBV2
cdr3_aa: CASSEAGGTQYF
cdr3_nt: TGTGCCAGCAGTGAAGCTGGGGGGACCCAGTACTTC